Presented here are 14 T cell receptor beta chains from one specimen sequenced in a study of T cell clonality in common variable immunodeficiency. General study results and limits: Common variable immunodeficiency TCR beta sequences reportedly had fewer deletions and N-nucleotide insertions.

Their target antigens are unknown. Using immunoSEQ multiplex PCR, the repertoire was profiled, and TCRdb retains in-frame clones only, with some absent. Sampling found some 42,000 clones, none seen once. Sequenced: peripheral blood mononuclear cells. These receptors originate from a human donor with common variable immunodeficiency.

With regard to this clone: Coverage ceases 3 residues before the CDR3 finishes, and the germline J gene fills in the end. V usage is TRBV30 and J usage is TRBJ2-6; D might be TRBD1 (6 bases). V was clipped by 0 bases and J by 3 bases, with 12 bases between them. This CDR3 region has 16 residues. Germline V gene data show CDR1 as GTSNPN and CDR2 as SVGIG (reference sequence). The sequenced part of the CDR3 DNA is TGTGCCTGGAGTGTACGACAGGCTTATGGGGCCAACGTC. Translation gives CAWSVRQAYGANV. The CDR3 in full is CAWSVRQAYGANVLTF.

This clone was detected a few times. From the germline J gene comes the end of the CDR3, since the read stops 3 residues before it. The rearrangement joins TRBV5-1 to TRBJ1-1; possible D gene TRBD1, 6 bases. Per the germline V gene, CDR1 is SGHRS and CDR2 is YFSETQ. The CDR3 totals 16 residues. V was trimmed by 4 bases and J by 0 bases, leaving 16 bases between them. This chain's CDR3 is CASSEHQGLMNTEAFF. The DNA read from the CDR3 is TGCGCCAGCAGCGAACATCAGGGGCTCATGAACACTGAA.

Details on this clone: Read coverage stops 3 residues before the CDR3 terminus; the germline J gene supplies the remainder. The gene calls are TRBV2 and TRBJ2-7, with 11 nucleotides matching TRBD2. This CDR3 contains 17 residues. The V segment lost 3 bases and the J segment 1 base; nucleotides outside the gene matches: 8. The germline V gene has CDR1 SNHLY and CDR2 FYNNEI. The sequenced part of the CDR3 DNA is TGTGCCAGCAGTGAGGCTAGCGGGAGGTCCCTATCCTACGAG. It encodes CASSEASGRSLSYE. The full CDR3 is CASSEASGRSLSYEQYF.

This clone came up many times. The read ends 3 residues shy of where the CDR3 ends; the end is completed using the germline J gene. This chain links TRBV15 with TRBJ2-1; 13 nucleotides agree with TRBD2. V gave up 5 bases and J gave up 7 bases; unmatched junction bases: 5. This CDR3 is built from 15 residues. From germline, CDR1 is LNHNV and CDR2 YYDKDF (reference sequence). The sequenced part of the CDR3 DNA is TGTGCCACCAGCGGTTCGGGACTAGCGGGGAATGAG. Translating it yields CATSGSGLAGNE. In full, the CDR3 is CATSGSGLAGNEQFF.

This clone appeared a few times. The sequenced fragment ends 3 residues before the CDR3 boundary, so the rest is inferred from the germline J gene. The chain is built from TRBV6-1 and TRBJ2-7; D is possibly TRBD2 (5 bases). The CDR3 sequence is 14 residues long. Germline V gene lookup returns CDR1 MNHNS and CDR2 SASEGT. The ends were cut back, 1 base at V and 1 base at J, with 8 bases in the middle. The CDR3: CASSEGAGSYEQYF. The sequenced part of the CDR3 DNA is TGTGCCAGCAGTGAAGGGGCGGGTTCCTACGAG.

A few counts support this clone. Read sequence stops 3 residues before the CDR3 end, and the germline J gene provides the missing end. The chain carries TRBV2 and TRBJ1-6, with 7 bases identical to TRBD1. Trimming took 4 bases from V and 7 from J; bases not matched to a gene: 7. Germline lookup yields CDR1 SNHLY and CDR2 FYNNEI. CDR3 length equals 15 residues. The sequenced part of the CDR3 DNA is TGTGCCAGCAGTGGTGTGGGGACAGCGAATTCACCC. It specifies CASSGVGTANSP. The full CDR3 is CASSGVGTANSPLHF.

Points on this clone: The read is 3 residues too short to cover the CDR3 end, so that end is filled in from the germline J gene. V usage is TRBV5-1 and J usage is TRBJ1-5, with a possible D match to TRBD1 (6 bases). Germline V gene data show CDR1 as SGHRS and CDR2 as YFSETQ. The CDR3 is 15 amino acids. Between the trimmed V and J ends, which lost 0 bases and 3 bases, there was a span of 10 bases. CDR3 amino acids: CASSLDRADNQPQHF. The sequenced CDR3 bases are TGCGCCAGCAGCTTGGACAGGGCTGACAATCAGCCC.

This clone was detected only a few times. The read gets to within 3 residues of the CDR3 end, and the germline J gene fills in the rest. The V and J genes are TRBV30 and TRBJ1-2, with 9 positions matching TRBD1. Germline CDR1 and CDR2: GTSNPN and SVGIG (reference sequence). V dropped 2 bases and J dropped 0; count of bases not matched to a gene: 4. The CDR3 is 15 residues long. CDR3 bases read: TGTGCCTGGAGTAAGGACAGGGGTCCTAACTATGGC. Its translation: CAWSKDRGPNYG. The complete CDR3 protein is CAWSKDRGPNYGYTF.

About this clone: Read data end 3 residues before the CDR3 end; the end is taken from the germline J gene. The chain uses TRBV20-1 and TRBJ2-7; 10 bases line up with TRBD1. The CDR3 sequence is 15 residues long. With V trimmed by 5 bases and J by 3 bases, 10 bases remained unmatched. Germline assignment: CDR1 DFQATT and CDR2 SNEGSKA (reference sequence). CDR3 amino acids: CSAGANRDRGYEQYF. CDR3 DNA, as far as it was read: TGCAGTGCTGGAGCAAACCGGGACAGGGGCTACGAG.

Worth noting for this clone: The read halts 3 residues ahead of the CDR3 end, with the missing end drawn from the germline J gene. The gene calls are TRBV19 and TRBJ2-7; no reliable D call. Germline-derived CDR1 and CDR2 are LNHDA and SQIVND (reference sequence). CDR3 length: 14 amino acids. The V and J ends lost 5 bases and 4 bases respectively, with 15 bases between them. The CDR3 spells CASSPRSRIYEQYF. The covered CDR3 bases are TGTGCCAGTAGTCCCCGATCTAGAATTTACGAG.

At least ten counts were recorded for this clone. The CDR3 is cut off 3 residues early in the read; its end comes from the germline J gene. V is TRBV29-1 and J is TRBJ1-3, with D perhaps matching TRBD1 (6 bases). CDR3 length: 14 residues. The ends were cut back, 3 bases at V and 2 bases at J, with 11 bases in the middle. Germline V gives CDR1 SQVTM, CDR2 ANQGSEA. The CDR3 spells CSVDGGGTGNTIYF. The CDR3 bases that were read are TGCAGCGTTGACGGAGGGGGAACTGGAAACACC.

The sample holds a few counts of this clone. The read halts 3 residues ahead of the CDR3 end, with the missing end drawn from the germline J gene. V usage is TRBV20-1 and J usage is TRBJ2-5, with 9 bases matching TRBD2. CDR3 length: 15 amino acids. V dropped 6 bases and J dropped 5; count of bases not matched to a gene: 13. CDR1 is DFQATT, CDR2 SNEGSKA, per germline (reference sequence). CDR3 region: CSAWRWIAGDETQYF. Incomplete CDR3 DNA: TGCAGTGCGTGGCGGTGGATAGCGGGGGATGAGACC.

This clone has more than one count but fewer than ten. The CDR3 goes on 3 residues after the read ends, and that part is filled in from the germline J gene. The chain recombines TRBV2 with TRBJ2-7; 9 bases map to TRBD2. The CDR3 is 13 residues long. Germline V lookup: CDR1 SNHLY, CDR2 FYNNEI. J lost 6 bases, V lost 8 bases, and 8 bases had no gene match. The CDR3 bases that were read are TGTGCCAGCGTAACGGGACTAGCAGGCGAG. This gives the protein CASVTGLAGE. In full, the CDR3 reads CASVTGLAGEQYF.

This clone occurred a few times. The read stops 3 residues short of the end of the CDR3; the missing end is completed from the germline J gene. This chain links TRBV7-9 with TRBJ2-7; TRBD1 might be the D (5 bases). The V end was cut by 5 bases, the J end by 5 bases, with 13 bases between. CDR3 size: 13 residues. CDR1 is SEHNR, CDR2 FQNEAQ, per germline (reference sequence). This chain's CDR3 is CASSPNQGHEQYF. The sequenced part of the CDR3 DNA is TGTGCCAGCAGCCCAAATCAGGGCCACGAG.